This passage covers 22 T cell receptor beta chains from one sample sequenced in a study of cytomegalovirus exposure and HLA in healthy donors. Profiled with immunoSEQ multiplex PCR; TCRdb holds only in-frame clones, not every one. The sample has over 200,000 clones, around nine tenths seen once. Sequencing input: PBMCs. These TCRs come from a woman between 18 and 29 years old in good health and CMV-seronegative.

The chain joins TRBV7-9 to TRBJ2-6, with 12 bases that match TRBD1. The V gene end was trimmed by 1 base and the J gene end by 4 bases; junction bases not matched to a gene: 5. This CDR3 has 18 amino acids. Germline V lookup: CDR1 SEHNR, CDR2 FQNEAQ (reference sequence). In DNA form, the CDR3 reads TGTGCCAGCAGCTTAGTAGGGACAGGGGGCTCCGGGGCCAACGTCCTGACTTTC. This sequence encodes CASSLVGTGGSGANVLTF.

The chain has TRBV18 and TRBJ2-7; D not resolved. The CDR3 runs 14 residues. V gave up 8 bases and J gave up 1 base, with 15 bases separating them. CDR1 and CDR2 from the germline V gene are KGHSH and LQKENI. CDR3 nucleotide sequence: TGTGCCAGCCGTTCACACACAGAGTCCTACGAGCAGTACTTC. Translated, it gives CASRSHTESYEQYF.

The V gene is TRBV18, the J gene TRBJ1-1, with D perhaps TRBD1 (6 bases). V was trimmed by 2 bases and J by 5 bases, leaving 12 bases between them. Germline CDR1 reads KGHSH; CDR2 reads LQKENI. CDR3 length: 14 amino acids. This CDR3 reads CASSPGGRETEAFF. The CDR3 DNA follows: TGTGCCAGCTCACCAGGGGGCAGGGAAACTGAAGCTTTCTTT.

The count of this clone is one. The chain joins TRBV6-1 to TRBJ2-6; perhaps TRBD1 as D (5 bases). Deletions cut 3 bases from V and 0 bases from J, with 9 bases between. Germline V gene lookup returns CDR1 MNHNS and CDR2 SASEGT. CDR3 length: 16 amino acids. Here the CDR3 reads CASSETETSGANVLTF. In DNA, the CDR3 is TGTGCCAGCAGTGAGACAGAGACCTCTGGGGCCAACGTCCTGACTTTC.

This CDR3 is CASATGGTEAFF. CDR3 bases: TGCGCCAGCGCGACAGGAGGCACTGAAGCTTTCTTT. The chain joins TRBV5-1 to TRBJ1-1; D is possibly TRBD1 (6 bases). The CDR3 is 12 residues long. V dropped 7 bases and J dropped 4 bases, with 11 bases sitting between them. The germline CDR1 and CDR2 sequences are SGHRS and YFSETQ.

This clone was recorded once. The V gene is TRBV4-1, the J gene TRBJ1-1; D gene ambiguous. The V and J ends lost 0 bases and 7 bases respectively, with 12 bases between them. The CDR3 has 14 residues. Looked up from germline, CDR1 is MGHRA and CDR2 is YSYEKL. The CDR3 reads CASSQDWRVFEAFF. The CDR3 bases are TGCGCCAGCAGCCAAGATTGGAGGGTTTTTGAAGCTTTCTTT.

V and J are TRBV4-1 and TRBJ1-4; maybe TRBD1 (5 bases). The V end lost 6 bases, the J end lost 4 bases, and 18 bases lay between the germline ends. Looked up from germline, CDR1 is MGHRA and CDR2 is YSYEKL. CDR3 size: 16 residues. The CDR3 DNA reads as TGCGCCAGCAGGGAGGGGACGACCCTAAGTAATGAAAAACTGTTTTTT. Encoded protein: CASREGTTLSNEKLFF.

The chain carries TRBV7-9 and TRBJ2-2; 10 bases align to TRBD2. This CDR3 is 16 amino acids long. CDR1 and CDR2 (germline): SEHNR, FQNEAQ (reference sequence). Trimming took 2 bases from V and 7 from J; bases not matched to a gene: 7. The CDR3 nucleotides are TGTGCCAGCAGCTTACTAAGCGGGAGGGGCGTCGGGGAGCTGTTTTTT. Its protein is CASSLLSGRGVGELFF.

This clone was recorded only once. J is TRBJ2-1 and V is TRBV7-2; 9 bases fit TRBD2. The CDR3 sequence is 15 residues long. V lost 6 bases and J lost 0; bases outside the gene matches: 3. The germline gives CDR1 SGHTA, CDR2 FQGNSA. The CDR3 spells CASSSGSSSYNEQFF. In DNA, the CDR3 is TGTGCCAGCAGTAGCGGGAGCAGCTCCTACAATGAGCAGTTCTTC.

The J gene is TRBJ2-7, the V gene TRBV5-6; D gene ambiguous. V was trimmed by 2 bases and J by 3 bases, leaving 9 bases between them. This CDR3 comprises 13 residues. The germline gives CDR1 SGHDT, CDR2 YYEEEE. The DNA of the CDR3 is TGTGCCAGCAGCTTTGTAGAGAACTACGAGCAGTACTTC. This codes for CASSFVENYEQYF.

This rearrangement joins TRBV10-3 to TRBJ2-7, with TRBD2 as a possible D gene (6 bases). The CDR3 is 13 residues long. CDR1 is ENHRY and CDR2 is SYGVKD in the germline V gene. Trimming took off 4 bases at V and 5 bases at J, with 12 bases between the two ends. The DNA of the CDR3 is TGTGCCATCAGTGGCGGGATTCGGGACGAGCAGTACTTC. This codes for CAISGGIRDEQYF.

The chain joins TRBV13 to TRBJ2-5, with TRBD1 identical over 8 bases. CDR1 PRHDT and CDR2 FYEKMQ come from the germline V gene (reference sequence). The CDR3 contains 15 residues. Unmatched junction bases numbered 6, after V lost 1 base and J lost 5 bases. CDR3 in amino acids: CASSLEAGGWETQYF. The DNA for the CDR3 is TGTGCCAGCAGCTTAGAGGCAGGGGGCTGGGAGACCCAGTACTTC.

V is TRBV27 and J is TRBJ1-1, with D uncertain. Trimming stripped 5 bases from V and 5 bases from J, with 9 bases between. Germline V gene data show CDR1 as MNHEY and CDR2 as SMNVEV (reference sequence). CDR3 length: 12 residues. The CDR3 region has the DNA TGTGCCAGCAGTATCCGAGGTACTGAAGCTTTCTTT. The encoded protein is CASSIRGTEAFF.

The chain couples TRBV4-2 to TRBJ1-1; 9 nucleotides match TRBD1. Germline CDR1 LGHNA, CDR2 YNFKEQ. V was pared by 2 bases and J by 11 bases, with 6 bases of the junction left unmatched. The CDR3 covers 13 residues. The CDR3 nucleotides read TGTGCCAGCAGCCAATCACAGGGGGCAGGGGCTTTCTTT. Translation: CASSQSQGAGAFF.

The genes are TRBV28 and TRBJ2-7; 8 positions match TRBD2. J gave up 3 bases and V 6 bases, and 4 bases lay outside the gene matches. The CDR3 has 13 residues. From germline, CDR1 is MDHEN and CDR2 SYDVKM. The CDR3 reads CASRASGLYEQYF. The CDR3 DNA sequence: TGTGCCAGCAGGGCTAGCGGGCTCTACGAGCAGTACTTC.

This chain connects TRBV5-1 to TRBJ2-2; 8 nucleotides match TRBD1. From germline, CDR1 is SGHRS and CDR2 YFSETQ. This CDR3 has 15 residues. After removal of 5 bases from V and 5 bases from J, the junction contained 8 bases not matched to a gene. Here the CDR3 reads CASRWQGARTGELFF. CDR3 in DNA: TGCGCCAGCAGATGGCAGGGGGCTCGAACCGGGGAGCTGTTTTTT.

CDR3 bases: TGTGCCAGCAGTTCACAGGGTGTGATGAACACTGAAGCTTTCTTT. Its translation: CASSSQGVMNTEAFF. The J gene is TRBJ1-1, the V gene TRBV27, with D possibly being TRBD1 (6 bases). CDR3 length equals 15 residues. The V end was cut by 4 bases, the J end by 0 bases, with 12 bases between. Germline assignment: CDR1 MNHEY and CDR2 SMNVEV (reference sequence).

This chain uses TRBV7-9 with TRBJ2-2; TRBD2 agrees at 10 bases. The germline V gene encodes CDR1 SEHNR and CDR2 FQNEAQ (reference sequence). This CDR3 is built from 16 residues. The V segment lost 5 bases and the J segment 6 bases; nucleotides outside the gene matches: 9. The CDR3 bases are TGTGCCAGCAGCCAAGTTGAGCTAGCGGGGGCCGGGGAGCTGTTTTTT. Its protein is CASSQVELAGAGELFF.

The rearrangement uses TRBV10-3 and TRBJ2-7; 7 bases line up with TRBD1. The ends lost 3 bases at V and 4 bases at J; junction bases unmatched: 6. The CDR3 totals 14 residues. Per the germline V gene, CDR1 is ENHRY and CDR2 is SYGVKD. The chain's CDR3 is CAISEIATGYEQYF. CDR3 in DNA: TGTGCCATCAGTGAAATTGCGACAGGGTACGAGCAGTACTTC.

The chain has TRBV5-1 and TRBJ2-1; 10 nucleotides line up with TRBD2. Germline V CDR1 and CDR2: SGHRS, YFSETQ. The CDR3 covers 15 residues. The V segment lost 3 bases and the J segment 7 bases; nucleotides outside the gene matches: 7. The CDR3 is CASSYRLAGANEQFF. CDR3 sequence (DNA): TGCGCCAGCAGCTACCGGCTAGCGGGAGCAAATGAGCAGTTCTTC. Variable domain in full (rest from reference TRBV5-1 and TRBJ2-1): KAGVTQTPRYLIKTRGQQVTLSCSPISGHRSVSWYQQTPGQGLQFLFEYFSETQRNKGNFPGRFSGRQFSNSRSEMNVSTLELGDSALYLCASSYRLAGANEQFFGPGTRLTVL.

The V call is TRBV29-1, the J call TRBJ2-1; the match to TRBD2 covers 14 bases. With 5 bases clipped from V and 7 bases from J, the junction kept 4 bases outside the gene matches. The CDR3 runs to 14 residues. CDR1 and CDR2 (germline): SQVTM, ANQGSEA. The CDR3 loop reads CSVLGTSGSNEQFF. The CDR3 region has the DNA TGCAGCGTTCTTGGGACTAGCGGGAGTAATGAGCAGTTCTTC.

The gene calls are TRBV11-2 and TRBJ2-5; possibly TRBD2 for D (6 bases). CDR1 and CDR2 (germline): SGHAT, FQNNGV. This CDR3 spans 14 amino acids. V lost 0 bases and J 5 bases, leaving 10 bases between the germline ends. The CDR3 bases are TGTGCCAGCAGCTTAGATCGCGGGGCGGAGACCCAGTACTTC. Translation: CASSLDRGAETQYF. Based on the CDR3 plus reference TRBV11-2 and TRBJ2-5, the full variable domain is EAGVAQSPRYKIIEKRQSVAFWCNPISGHATLYWYQQILGQGPKLLIQFQNNGVVDDSQLPKDRFSAERLKGVDSTLKIQPAKLEDSAVYLCASSLDRGAETQYFGPGTRLLVL.